The rows below give T cell receptor beta chains drawn from one sample of a study of radiotherapy plus CTLA-4 blockade in lung cancer. Sequenced by immunoSEQ multiplex PCR; TCRdb stores in-frame clones only, minus some. The data contain some 90,000 clones, approximately 83% of them singletons. Source: peripheral blood, taken from a patient treated with radiotherapy plus ipilimumab. Every receptor here comes from a human donor with non-small cell lung cancer who had a partial response to radiotherapy plus ipilimumab. Each CDR3 is given with its conserved first and last residue. The D gene is left open where the match is weak. Clone size appears in some rows only: once, few, many, or a class for an expanded clone.

v_call: TRBV18
d_call: TRBD1
j_call: TRBJ1-2
clone_size: .
cdr3_aa: CASSPSRDSYGYTF
cdr3_nt: TGTGCCAGCTCACCATCACGGGACAGCTATGGCTACACCTTC

v_call: TRBV7-2
d_call: TRBD1
j_call: TRBJ2-4
clone_size: .
cdr3_aa: CASSYRDRGHKNIQYF
cdr3_nt: TGTGCCAGCAGCTACCGGGACAGGGGTCACAAAAACATTCAGTACTTC

v_call: TRBV28
d_call: TRBD1
j_call: TRBJ1-1
clone_size: .
cdr3_aa: CASRTGVNTEAFF
cdr3_nt: TGTGCCAGTCGGACAGGGGTGAACACTGAAGCTTTCTTT

v_call: TRBV9
d_call: .
j_call: TRBJ1-6
clone_size: few
cdr3_aa: CASSVALTGMGNSPLHF
cdr3_nt: TGTGCCAGCAGCGTCGCCCTAACAGGGATGGGTAATTCACCCCTCCACTTT

v_call: TRBV19
d_call: TRBD2
j_call: TRBJ2-3
clone_size: .
cdr3_aa: CATTSGRMKDTQYF
cdr3_nt: TGTGCCACGACTAGCGGGAGGATGAAAGATACGCAGTATTTT

v_call: TRBV19
d_call: .
j_call: TRBJ2-2
clone_size: once
cdr3_aa: CASSALDKSNTGELFF
cdr3_nt: TGTGCCAGTAGTGCCCTGGACAAATCGAACACCGGGGAGCTGTTTTTT

v_call: TRBV10-3
d_call: TRBD2
j_call: TRBJ2-3
clone_size: .
cdr3_aa: CAISESPAGGDTQYF
cdr3_nt: TGTGCCATCAGTGAATCCCCGGCGGGGGGGGATACGCAGTATTTT

v_call: TRBV7-3
d_call: .
j_call: TRBJ2-2
clone_size: .
cdr3_aa: CASSSGLRTGELFF
cdr3_nt: TGTGCCAGCAGCTCGGGACTCCGGACCGGGGAGCTGTTTTTT

v_call: TRBV16
d_call: TRBD1
j_call: TRBJ1-1
clone_size: .
cdr3_aa: CASSQSIGQGEMNTEAFF
cdr3_nt: TGTGCCAGCAGCCAATCGATTGGACAGGGGGAAATGAACACTGAAGCTTTCTTT

v_call: TRBV19
d_call: .
j_call: TRBJ2-3
clone_size: .
cdr3_aa: CASSRSSGTDTQYF
cdr3_nt: TGTGCCAGTAGTAGGTCTAGCGGCACAGATACGCAGTATTTT

v_call: TRBV6-5
d_call: TRBD2
j_call: TRBJ2-1
clone_size: .
cdr3_aa: CASSGTSGNVEQFF
cdr3_nt: TGTGCCAGCAGTGGGACTAGCGGGAACGTTGAGCAGTTCTTC

v_call: TRBV9
d_call: .
j_call: TRBJ2-5
clone_size: .
cdr3_aa: CASSAREPGLETQYF
cdr3_nt: TGTGCCAGCAGCGCGAGGGAACCGGGACTAGAGACCCAGTACTTC

v_call: TRBV5-6
d_call: .
j_call: TRBJ1-1
clone_size: .
cdr3_aa: CASSFVPTTGGPEAFF
cdr3_nt: TGTGCCAGCAGCTTTGTTCCGACAACGGGGGGCCCTGAAGCTTTCTTT

v_call: TRBV14
d_call: .
j_call: TRBJ1-2
clone_size: .
cdr3_aa: CASRQSGEIGYGYTF
cdr3_nt: TGTGCCAGCAGACAATCAGGGGAAATTGGCTATGGCTACACCTTC

v_call: TRBV4-2
d_call: TRBD2
j_call: TRBJ2-3
clone_size: .
cdr3_aa: CASSRRALAGGIGTDTQYF
cdr3_nt: TGTGCCAGCAGCCGAAGAGCACTAGCGGGAGGGATTGGGACAGATACGCAGTATTTT

v_call: TRBV28
d_call: .
j_call: TRBJ1-2
clone_size: few
cdr3_aa: CASRSERFGYTF
cdr3_nt: TGTGCCAGCCGTTCTGAGAGGTTTGGCTACACCTTC

v_call: TRBV9
d_call: .
j_call: TRBJ1-1
clone_size: .
cdr3_aa: CASSVEPGRTEAFF
cdr3_nt: TGTGCCAGCAGCGTAGAACCAGGGAGGACTGAAGCTTTCTTT

v_call: TRBV29-1
d_call: .
j_call: TRBJ2-1
clone_size: .
cdr3_aa: CSVVMTGAYNEQFF
cdr3_nt: TGCAGCGTTGTTATGACTGGAGCCTACAATGAGCAGTTCTTC

v_call: TRBV10-3
d_call: .
j_call: TRBJ1-5
clone_size: .
cdr3_aa: CAISESRGGTNQPQHF
cdr3_nt: TGTGCCATCAGTGAGTCGCGGGGGGGCACCAATCAGCCCCAGCATTTT

v_call: TRBV5-1
d_call: TRBD1
j_call: TRBJ2-7
clone_size: .
cdr3_aa: CASSLMGQNYEQYF
cdr3_nt: TGCGCCAGCAGCTTGATGGGACAGAACTACGAGCAGTACTTC

v_call: TRBV7-9
d_call: .
j_call: TRBJ2-5
clone_size: .
cdr3_aa: CASSLALWEQYF
cdr3_nt: TGTGCCAGCAGCTTAGCGCTGTGGGAGCAGTACTTC

v_call: TRBV13
d_call: TRBD1
j_call: TRBJ1-1
clone_size: .
cdr3_aa: CASSLGYGGQAGGEAFF
cdr3_nt: TGTGCCAGCAGCTTGGGTTATGGGGGTCAGGCAGGGGGTGAAGCTTTCTTT

v_call: TRBV6-6
d_call: TRBD1
j_call: TRBJ1-5
clone_size: .
cdr3_aa: CASSYSSVQGSQHF
cdr3_nt: TGTGCCAGCAGTTACTCATCGGTACAGGGGTCCCAGCATTTT

v_call: TRBV30
d_call: .
j_call: TRBJ2-5
clone_size: .
cdr3_aa: CAWTNTQETQYF
cdr3_nt: TGTGCCTGGACGAACACCCAAGAGACCCAGTACTTC

v_call: TRBV2
d_call: TRBD1
j_call: TRBJ1-6
clone_size: .
cdr3_aa: CASSEFTGADSPLHF
cdr3_nt: TGTGCCAGCAGTGAGTTTACAGGGGCAGATTCACCCCTCCACTTT

v_call: TRBV9
d_call: .
j_call: TRBJ1-5
clone_size: .
cdr3_aa: CASSVGADDQPQHF
cdr3_nt: TGTGCCAGCAGCGTAGGGGCAGACGATCAGCCCCAGCATTTT

v_call: TRBV18
d_call: .
j_call: TRBJ2-7
clone_size: .
cdr3_aa: CASSPSYDGLYEQYF
cdr3_nt: TGTGCCAGCTCACCATCTTACGATGGCCTCTACGAGCAGTACTTC

v_call: TRBV4-1
d_call: .
j_call: TRBJ1-2
clone_size: .
cdr3_aa: CASSQERHLGGYTF
cdr3_nt: TGCGCCAGCAGCCAAGAACGGCACCTAGGAGGCTACACCTTC

v_call: TRBV9
d_call: TRBD2
j_call: TRBJ2-3
clone_size: .
cdr3_aa: CASSYLSSGDATDTQYF
cdr3_nt: TGTGCCAGCAGCTACCTGTCTAGCGGGGATGCCACAGATACGCAGTATTTT

v_call: TRBV28
d_call: .
j_call: TRBJ1-4
clone_size: few
cdr3_aa: CASSFREINEKLFF
cdr3_nt: TGTGCCAGCAGTTTTCGGGAGATTAATGAAAAACTGTTTTTT

v_call: TRBV21-1
d_call: .
j_call: TRBJ1-2
clone_size: .
cdr3_aa: CASPQGDSEGETYGYTF
cdr3_nt: TGTGCCAGCCCACAAGGGGACAGTGAGGGGGAAACCTATGGCTACACCTTC

v_call: TRBV28
d_call: TRBD1
j_call: TRBJ1-1
clone_size: once
cdr3_aa: CASSPQGQGNTEAFF
cdr3_nt: TGTGCCAGCAGCCCTCAGGGACAGGGGAACACTGAAGCTTTCTTT

v_call: TRBV6-1
d_call: TRBD2
j_call: TRBJ2-5
clone_size: .
cdr3_aa: CASSEAGLRAQETQYF
cdr3_nt: TGTGCCAGCAGTGAAGCGGGACTACGCGCCCAAGAGACCCAGTACTTC

v_call: TRBV30
d_call: .
j_call: TRBJ2-2
clone_size: .
cdr3_aa: CAWSGGQLQNTGELFF
cdr3_nt: TGTGCCTGGAGTGGTGGACAGCTACAGAACACCGGGGAGCTGTTTTTT

v_call: TRBV6-5
d_call: .
j_call: TRBJ1-1
clone_size: .
cdr3_aa: CASSYRTLKGTEAFF
cdr3_nt: TGTGCCAGCAGTTACAGGACGCTTAAGGGGACTGAAGCTTTCTTT

v_call: TRBV25-1
d_call: TRBD1
j_call: TRBJ1-2
clone_size: .
cdr3_aa: CASRKTGVYGYTF
cdr3_nt: TGTGCCAGCAGGAAGACAGGGGTGTATGGCTACACCTTC

v_call: TRBV6-5
d_call: .
j_call: TRBJ1-6
clone_size: .
cdr3_aa: CASSYGQGVNSPLHF
cdr3_nt: TGTGCCAGCAGTTACGGGCAGGGTGTTAATTCACCCCTCCACTTT

v_call: TRBV1
d_call: .
j_call: TRBJ1-5
clone_size: once
cdr3_aa: CTSSVTGGTQPQHF
cdr3_nt: TGCACCAGCAGCGTGACCGGAGGGACTCAGCCCCAGCATTTT

v_call: TRBV2
d_call: TRBD2
j_call: TRBJ2-1
clone_size: .
cdr3_aa: CASSETTRFLAGGPYNEQFF
cdr3_nt: TGTGCCAGCAGTGAAACGACAAGGTTTTTAGCGGGAGGGCCCTACAATGAGCAGTTCTTC

v_call: TRBV7-2
d_call: TRBD1
j_call: TRBJ2-5
clone_size: .
cdr3_aa: CASSTQTGAGETQYF
cdr3_nt: TGTGCCAGCAGCACGCAGACAGGGGCTGGAGAGACCCAGTACTTC

v_call: TRBV28
d_call: TRBD2
j_call: TRBJ2-1
clone_size: once
cdr3_aa: CASSPTSGRPMRQFF
cdr3_nt: TGTGCCAGCAGTCCGACTAGCGGGAGGCCAATGAGGCAGTTCTTC

v_call: TRBV19
d_call: TRBD1
j_call: TRBJ2-1
clone_size: .
cdr3_aa: CASSIGDRGLLWQFF
cdr3_nt: TGTGCCAGTAGTATTGGGGACAGGGGGCTACTGTGGCAGTTCTTC

v_call: TRBV5-6
d_call: .
j_call: TRBJ2-3
clone_size: .
cdr3_aa: CASSLLAPGLDTQYF
cdr3_nt: TGTGCCAGCAGCTTGTTGGCCCCAGGGTTAGATACGCAGTATTTT

v_call: TRBV6-1
d_call: .
j_call: TRBJ1-3
clone_size: .
cdr3_aa: CASSTTGSGNTIYF
cdr3_nt: TGTGCCAGCAGCACCACAGGGTCTGGAAACACCATATATTTT

v_call: TRBV29-1
d_call: .
j_call: TRBJ1-2
clone_size: .
cdr3_aa: CSVGIGGKGNYGYTF
cdr3_nt: TGCAGCGTTGGGATAGGAGGCAAGGGTAACTATGGCTACACCTTC

v_call: TRBV7-2
d_call: .
j_call: TRBJ2-2
clone_size: .
cdr3_aa: CASSRNRVSNTGELFF
cdr3_nt: TGTGCCAGCAGCCGGAACAGGGTTTCGAACACCGGGGAGCTGTTTTTT

v_call: TRBV28
d_call: .
j_call: TRBJ1-5
clone_size: few
cdr3_aa: CASSQLPGVQPQHF
cdr3_nt: TGTGCCAGCAGCCAATTACCCGGGGTTCAGCCCCAGCATTTT

v_call: TRBV28
d_call: .
j_call: TRBJ1-5
clone_size: .
cdr3_aa: CASSLNYSNQPQHF
cdr3_nt: TGTGCCAGCAGTTTAAATTATAGCAATCAGCCCCAGCATTTT

v_call: TRBV2
d_call: .
j_call: TRBJ1-1
clone_size: .
cdr3_aa: CASSSDRGTPEAFF
cdr3_nt: TGTGCCAGCAGTTCTGACCGGGGAACCCCTGAAGCTTTCTTT

v_call: TRBV9
d_call: .
j_call: TRBJ2-2
clone_size: .
cdr3_aa: CASSFGTAGAGELFF
cdr3_nt: TGTGCCAGCAGTTTTGGGACAGCGGGAGCCGGGGAGCTGTTTTTT

v_call: TRBV11-2
d_call: .
j_call: TRBJ1-6
clone_size: .
cdr3_aa: CASRPNQWGGFLSPLHF
cdr3_nt: TGTGCCAGCAGACCAAACCAATGGGGAGGTTTTCTTTCACCCCTCCACTTT

v_call: TRBV19
d_call: .
j_call: TRBJ2-5
clone_size: .
cdr3_aa: CASSIGIAPNQETQYF
cdr3_nt: TGTGCCAGTAGTATTGGGATAGCGCCCAACCAAGAGACCCAGTACTTC